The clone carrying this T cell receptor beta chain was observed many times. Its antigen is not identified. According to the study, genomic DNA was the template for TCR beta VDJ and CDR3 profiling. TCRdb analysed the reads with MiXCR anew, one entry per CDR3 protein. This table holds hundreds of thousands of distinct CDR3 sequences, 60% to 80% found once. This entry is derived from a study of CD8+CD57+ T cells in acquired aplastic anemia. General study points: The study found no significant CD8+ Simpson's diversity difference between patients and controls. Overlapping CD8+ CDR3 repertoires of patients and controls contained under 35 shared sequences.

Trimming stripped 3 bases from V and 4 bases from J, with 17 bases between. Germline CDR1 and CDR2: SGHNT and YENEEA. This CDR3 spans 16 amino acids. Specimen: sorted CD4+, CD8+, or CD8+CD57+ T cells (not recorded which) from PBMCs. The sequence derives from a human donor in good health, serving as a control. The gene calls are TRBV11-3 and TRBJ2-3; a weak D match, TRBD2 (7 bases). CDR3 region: CASSFGGGAIADTQYF. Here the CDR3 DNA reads TGTGCCAGCAGCTTTGGTGGGGGGGCGATAGCAGATACGCAGTATTTT.